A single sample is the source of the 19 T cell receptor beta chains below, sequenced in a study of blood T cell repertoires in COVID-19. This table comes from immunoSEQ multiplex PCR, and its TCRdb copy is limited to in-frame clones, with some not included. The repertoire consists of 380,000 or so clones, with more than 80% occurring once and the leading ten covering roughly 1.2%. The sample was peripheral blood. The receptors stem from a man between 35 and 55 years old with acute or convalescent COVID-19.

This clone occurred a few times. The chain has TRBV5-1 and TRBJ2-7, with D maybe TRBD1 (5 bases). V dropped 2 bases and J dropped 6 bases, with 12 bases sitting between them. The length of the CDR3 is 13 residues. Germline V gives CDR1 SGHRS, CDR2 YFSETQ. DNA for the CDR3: TGCGCCAGCAGCTTAGGCGGAACAGGCGAGCAGTACTTC. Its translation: CASSLGGTGEQYF. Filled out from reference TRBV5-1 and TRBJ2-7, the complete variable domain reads KAGVTQTPRYLIKTRGQQVTLSCSPISGHRSVSWYQQTPGQGLQFLFEYFSETQRNKGNFPGRFSGRQFSNSRSEMNVSTLELGDSALYLCASSLGGTGEQYFGPGTRLTVT.

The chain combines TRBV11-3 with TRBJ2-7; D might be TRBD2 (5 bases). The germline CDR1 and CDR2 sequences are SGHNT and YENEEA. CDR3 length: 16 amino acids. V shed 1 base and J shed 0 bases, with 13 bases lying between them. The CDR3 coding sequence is TGTGCCAGCAGCTTAGCTCGAGGGCTAATCTCCTACGAGCAGTACTTC. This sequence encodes CASSLARGLISYEQYF.

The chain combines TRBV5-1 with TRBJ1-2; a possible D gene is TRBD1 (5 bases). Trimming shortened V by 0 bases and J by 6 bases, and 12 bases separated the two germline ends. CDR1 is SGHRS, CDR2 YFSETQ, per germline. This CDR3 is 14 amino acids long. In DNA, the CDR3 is TGCGCCAGCAGCTTGGACAGGTTTGGGAATGGCTACACCTTC. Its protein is CASSLDRFGNGYTF. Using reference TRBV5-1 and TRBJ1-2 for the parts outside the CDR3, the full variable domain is KAGVTQTPRYLIKTRGQQVTLSCSPISGHRSVSWYQQTPGQGLQFLFEYFSETQRNKGNFPGRFSGRQFSNSRSEMNVSTLELGDSALYLCASSLDRFGNGYTFGSGTRLTVV.

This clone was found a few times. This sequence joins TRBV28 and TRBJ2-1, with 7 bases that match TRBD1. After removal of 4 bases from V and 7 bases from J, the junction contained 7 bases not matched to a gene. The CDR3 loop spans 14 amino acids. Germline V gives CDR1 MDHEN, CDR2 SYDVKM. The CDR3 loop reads CASSWARGQNEQFF. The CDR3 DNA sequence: TGTGCCAGCAGTTGGGCCCGGGGACAGAATGAGCAGTTCTTC. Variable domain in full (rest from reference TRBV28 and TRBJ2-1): DVKVTQSSRYLVKRTGEKVFLECVQDMDHENMFWYRQDPGLGLRLIYFSYDVKMKEKGDIPEGYSVSREKKERFSLILESASTNQTSMYLCASSWARGQNEQFFGPGTRLTVL.

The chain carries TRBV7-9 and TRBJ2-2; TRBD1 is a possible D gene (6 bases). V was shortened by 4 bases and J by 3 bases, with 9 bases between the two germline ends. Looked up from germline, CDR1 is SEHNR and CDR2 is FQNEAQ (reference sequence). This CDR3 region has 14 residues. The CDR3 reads CASSWTAYTGELFF. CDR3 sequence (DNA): TGTGCCAGCAGCTGGACAGCATACACCGGGGAGCTGTTTTTT. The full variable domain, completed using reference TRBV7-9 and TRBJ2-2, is DTGVSQNPRHKITKRGQNVTFRCDPISEHNRLYWYRQTLGQGPEFLTYFQNEAQLEKSRLLSDRFSAERPKGSFSTLEIQRTEQGDSAMYLCASSWTAYTGELFFGEGSRLTVL.

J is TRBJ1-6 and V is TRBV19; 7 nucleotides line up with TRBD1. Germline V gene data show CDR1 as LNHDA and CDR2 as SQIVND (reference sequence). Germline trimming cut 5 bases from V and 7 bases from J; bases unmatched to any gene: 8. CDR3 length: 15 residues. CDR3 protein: CASSPTGVPNSPLHF. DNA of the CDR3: TGTGCCAGTAGTCCCACAGGGGTGCCCAATTCACCCCTCCACTTT.

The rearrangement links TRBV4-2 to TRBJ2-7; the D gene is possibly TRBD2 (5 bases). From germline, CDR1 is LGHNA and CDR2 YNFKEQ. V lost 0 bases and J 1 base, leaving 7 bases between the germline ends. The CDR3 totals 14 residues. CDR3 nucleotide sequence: TGTGCCAGCAGCCAAGAGAGGGATTCCTACGAGCAGTACTTC. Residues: CASSQERDSYEQYF.

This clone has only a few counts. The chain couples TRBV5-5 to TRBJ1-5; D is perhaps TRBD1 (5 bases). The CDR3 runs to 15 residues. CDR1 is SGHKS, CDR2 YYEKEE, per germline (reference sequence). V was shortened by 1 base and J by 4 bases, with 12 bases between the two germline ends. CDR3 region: CASSLKGTQNQPQHF. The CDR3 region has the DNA TGTGCCAGCAGCTTGAAAGGGACTCAAAATCAGCCCCAGCATTTT.

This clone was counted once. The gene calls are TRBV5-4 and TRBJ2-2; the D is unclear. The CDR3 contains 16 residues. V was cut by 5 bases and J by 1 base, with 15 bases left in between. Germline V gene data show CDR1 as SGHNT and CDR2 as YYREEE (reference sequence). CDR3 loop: CASRSLETGNTGELFF. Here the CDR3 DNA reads TGTGCCAGCAGGTCCTTGGAGACGGGGAACACCGGGGAGCTGTTTTTT.

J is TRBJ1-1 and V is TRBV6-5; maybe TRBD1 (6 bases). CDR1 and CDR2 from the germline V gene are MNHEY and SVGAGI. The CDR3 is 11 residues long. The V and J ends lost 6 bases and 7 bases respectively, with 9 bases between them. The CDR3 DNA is TGTGCCAGCAGGAGACAGGATGAAGCTTTCTTT. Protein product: CASRRQDEAFF.

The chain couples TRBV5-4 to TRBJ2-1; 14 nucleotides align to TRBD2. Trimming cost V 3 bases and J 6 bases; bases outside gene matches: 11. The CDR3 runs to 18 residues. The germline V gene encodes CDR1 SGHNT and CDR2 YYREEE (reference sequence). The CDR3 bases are TGTGCCAGCAGCTCCTTGACTAGCGGGAGGGCCCGGTTCAATGAGCAGTTCTTC. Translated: CASSSLTSGRARFNEQFF. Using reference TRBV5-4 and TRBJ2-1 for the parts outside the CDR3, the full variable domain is ETGVTQSPTHLIKTRGQQVTLRCSSQSGHNTVSWYQQALGQGPQFIFQYYREEENGRGNFPPRFSGLQFPNYSSELNVNALELDDSALYLCASSSLTSGRARFNEQFFGPGTRLTVL.

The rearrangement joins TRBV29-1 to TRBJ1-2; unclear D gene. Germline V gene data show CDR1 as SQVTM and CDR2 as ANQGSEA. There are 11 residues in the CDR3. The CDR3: CIGESNYGYTF. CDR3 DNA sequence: TGCATCGGGGAATCTAACTATGGCTACACCTTC.

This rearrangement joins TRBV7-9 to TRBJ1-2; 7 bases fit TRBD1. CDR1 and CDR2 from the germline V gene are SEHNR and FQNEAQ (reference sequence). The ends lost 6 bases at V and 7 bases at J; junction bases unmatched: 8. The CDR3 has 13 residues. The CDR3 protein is CASSSTGDSGYTF. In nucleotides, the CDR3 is TGTGCCAGCAGTTCAACAGGGGACTCTGGCTACACCTTC.

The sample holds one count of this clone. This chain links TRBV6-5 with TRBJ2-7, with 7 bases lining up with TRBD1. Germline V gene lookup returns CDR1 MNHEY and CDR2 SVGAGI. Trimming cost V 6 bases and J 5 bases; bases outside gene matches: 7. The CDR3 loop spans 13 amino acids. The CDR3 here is CASSGTAPHEQYF. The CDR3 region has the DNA TGTGCCAGCAGCGGGACAGCGCCCCACGAGCAGTACTTC.

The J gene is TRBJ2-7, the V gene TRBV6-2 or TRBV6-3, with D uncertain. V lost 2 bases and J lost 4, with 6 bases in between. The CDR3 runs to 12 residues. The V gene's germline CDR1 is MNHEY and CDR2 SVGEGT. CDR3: CASSYPKYEQYF. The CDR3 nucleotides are TGTGCCAGCAGTTACCCTAAGTACGAGCAGTACTTC.

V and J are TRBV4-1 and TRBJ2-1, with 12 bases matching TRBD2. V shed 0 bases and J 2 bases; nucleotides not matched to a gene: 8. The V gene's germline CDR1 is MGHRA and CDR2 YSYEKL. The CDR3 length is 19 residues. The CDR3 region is CASSQEFTSGRIAYNEQFF. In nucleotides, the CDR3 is TGCGCCAGCAGCCAAGAATTCACTAGCGGGAGGATCGCCTACAATGAGCAGTTCTTC.

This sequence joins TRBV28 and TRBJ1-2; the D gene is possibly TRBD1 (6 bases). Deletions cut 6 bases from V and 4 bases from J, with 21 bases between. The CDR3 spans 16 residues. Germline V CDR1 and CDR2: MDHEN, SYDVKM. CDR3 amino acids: CASRPRQVIVPYGYTF. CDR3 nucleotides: TGTGCCAGCAGGCCGAGACAGGTAATCGTTCCCTATGGCTACACCTTC.

This CDR3 reads CASSQGLNYEQYF. Here the CDR3 DNA reads TGCGCCAGCAGCCAAGGTCTTAACTACGAGCAGTACTTC. V and J are TRBV4-1 and TRBJ2-7; D not resolved. Between the trimmed V and J ends, which lost 1 base and 3 bases, there was a span of 7 bases. This CDR3 comprises 13 residues. The V gene's germline CDR1 is MGHRA and CDR2 YSYEKL.

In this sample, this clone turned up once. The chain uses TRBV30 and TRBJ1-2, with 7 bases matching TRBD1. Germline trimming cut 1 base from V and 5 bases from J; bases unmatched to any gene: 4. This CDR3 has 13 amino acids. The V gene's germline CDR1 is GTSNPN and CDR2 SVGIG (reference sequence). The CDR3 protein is CAWSEGTEYGYTF. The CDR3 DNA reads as TGTGCCTGGAGTGAAGGGACAGAGTATGGCTACACCTTC.